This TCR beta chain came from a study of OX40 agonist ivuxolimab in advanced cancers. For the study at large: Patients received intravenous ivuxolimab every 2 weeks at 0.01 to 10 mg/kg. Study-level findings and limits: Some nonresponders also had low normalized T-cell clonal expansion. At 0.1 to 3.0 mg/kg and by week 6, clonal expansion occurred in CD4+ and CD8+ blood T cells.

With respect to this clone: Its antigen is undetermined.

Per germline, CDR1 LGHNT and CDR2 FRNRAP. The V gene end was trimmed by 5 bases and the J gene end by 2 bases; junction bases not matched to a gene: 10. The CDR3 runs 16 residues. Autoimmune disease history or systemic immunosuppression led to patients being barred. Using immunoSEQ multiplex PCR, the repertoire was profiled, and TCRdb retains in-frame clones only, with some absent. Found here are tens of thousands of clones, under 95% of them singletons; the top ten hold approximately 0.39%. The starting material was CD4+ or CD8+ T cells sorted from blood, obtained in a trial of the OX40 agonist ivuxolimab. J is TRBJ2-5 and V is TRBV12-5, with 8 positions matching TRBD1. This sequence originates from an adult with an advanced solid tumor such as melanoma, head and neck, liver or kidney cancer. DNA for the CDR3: TGTGCTAGTGGTCGTAGTTTGGGGACAGGACAAGAGACCCAGTACTTC. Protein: CASGRSLGTGQETQYF.